This T cell receptor (beta chain) stems from a study of T cell responses to AZD1222 COVID-19 vaccine. Study-wide findings and caveats: Without day 14 samples, only post-peak T cell repertoires were studied. Targeting of unmutated variant regions was reportedly seen in nearly half of spike-specific TCRs.

Produced via immunoSEQ multiplex PCR; TCRdb's table is partial and in-frame only. This table has 130,000 to 150,000 clones, roughly four fifths appearing once. Trimming removed 0 bases at V and 0 bases at J, with 6 bases between. CDR1 WSHSY and CDR2 SAAADI come from the germline V gene. CDR3 length: 14 residues. In regard to this clone: Antigen specificity is unknown.

Material: peripheral blood, obtained on day 0 of MenACWY control vaccination. The TCR comes from an adult in good health. The V gene is TRBV10-2, the J gene TRBJ2-7, with D hard to call. CDR3 loop: CASSESQSSYEQYV. The DNA of the CDR3 is TGCGCCAGCAGTGAGTCCCAGAGCTCCTACGAGCAGTACGTC.